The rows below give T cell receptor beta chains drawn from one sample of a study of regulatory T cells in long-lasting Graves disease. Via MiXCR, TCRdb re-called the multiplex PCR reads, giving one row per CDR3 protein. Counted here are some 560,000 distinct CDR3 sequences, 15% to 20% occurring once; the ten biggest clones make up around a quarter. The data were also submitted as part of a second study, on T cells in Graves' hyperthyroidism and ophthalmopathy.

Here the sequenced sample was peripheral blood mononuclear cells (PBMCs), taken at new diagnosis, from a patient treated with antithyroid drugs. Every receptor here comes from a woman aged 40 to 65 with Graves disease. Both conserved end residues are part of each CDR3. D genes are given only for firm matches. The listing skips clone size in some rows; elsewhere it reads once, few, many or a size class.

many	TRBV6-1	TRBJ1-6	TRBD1	TGTGCCAGCAGTGAAGGACAGGGTGGGAGTTCACCCCTCCACTTT	CASSEGQGGSSPLHF
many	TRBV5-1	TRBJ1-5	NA	TGCGCCAGCAGCCAGGACGGTGGGACCGATCAGCCCCAGCATTTT	CASSQDGGTDQPQHF
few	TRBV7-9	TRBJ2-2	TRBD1	TGTGCCAGCAGCTCCCACCGCGACAGGGGCGCCGGGGAGCTGTTTTTT	CASSSHRDRGAGELFF
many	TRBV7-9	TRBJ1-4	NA	TGTGCCAGCCACGGAGTTGCAACTAATGAAAAACTGTTTTTT	CASHGVATNEKLFF
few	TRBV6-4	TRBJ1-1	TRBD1	TGTGCCAGCAGTGTTACCGGGACAGGGGGTGGTTTGACTGAAGCTTTCTTT	CASSVTGTGGGLTEAFF
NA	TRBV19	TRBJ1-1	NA	TGTGCCAGTAGTATAGATCGTTTGAACACTGAAGCTTTCTTT	CASSIDRLNTEAFF
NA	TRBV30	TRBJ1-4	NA	TGTGCCTGGAGCGGAGGGACACCCAGTATGTTTTTT	CAWSGGTPSMFF
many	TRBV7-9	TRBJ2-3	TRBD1	TGTGCCAGCGGCCGGACAGGGCATACAGATACGCAGTATTTT	CASGRTGHTDTQYF
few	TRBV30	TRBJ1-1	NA	TGTGCCTGGAGCTCTTTGGCGGAGAAAGCTTTCTTT	CAWSSLAEKAFF
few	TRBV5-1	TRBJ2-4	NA	TGCGCCAGCAGGGACCCGGGACCGGGAGCCAAAAACATTCAGTACTTC	CASRDPGPGAKNIQYF
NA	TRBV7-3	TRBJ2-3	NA	TGTGCCAACAGTCCGTCTACAGATACGCAGTATTTT	CANSPSTDTQYF
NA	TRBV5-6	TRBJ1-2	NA	TGTGCCAGCAGAACGCTCGACAAGGCCTATGGCTACACCTTC	CASRTLDKAYGYTF
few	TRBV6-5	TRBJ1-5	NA	TGTGCCAGCAGCTACACCGGGGGTAGCAATCAGCCCCAGCATTTT	CASSYTGGSNQPQHF
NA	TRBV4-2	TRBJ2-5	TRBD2	TGTGCCAGCAGCCAAGAGCCTCTAGCGGGGGGGAACCAAGAGACCCAGTACTTC	CASSQEPLAGGNQETQYF
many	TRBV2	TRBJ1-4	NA	TGTGCCAGCAGTGAACGACTTGAAAAACTGTTTTTT	CASSERLEKLFF
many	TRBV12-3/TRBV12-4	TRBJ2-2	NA	TGTGCCAGCAAAAGACCAGAACGTAGCGCCGGGGAGCTGTTTTTT	CASKRPERSAGELFF
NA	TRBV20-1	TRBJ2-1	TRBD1	TGCAGTGCGTACCCAGGGGACAGGGGCTACAATGAGCAGTTCTTC	CSAYPGDRGYNEQFF
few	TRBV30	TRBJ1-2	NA	TGTGCCTGGAGTATAGGGGTCGGCTACACCTTC	CAWSIGVGYTF
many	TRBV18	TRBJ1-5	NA	TGTGCCAGCTCACCCGGACGGGTAGAACAGCCCCAGCATTTT	CASSPGRVEQPQHF
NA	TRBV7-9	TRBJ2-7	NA	TGTGCCAGCAGCCAGTCCAGAGCCTACGAGCAGTACTTC	CASSQSRAYEQYF
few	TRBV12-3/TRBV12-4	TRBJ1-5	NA	TGTGCCAGCAGTGAATTTAAGCCCCAGCATTTT	CASSEFKPQHF
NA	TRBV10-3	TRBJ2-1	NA	TGTGCCATCAGTCGCGGGGATTTCATTCGCTTC	CAISRGDFIRF
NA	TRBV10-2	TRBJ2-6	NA	TGCGCCAGCACCGAAACCGGGGCCTCTGGGGCCAACGTCCTGACTTTC	CASTETGASGANVLTF
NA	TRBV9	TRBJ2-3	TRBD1	TGTGCCAGCAGCACTCAACCGGGACAGGGGAGTCTTGAGCCAGATCACACAGATACGCAGTATTTT	CASSTQPGQGSLEPDHTDTQYF
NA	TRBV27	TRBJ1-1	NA	TGTGCCAGCAGTTTATTCATAAACACTGAAGCTTTCTTT	CASSLFINTEAFF
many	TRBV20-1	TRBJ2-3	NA	TGCAGTGCTACAGATCCCGGCACAGATACGCAGTATTTT	CSATDPGTDTQYF
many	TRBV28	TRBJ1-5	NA	TGTGCCAGCAGTTTAACAGGGTCGGGTCAGCCCCAGCATTTT	CASSLTGSGQPQHF
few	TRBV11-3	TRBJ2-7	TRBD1	TGTGCCAGTATGGACCAGGGACAGGGCTACGAGCAGTACTTC	CASMDQGQGYEQYF
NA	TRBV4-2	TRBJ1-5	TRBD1	TGTGCCAGCAGCCAAGACCAAACCCGGACAGGAGATAGCAATCAGCCCCAGCATTTT	CASSQDQTRTGDSNQPQHF
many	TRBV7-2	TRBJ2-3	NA	TGTGCCAGCAGCTTCCGGGGGTTAAATTCGGATACGCAGTATTTT	CASSFRGLNSDTQYF
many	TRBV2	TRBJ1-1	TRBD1	TGTGCCAGCAGTGCAAACCAGGGGGCCGTAGGGACTGAAGCTTTCTTT	CASSANQGAVGTEAFF
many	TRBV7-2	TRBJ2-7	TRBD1	TGTGCCAGCGGGAAACAGGGGCTGGTTCGCGACGAGCAGTACTTC	CASGKQGLVRDEQYF
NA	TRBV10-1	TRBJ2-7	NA	TGCGCCAGCAGTGAGTCCAAGCTCGACAAGTCCTACGAGCAGTACTTC	CASSESKLDKSYEQYF
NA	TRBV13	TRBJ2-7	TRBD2	TGTGCCAGCAGTCCTGCCGGACTAGCGGGGGATGAGCAGTACTTC	CASSPAGLAGDEQYF
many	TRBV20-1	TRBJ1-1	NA	TGCAGTGCTATTACGGACTCAATGGCCACTGAAGCTTTCTTT	CSAITDSMATEAFF
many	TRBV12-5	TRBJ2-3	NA	TGTGCTAGTGCCCCTCAGGACAGCACAGATACGCAGTATTTT	CASAPQDSTDTQYF
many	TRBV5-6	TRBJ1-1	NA	TGTGCCAGCAGCTTGGGAATCTATGAAGCTTTCTTT	CASSLGIYEAFF
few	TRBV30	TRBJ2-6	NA	TGTGCCTGGAGTCCCACAGGTTTCTCTGGGGCCAACGTCCTGACTTTC	CAWSPTGFSGANVLTF
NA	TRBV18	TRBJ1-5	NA	TGTGCCAGCTCACTAGACAGCCTCCAGCCCCAGCATTTT	CASSLDSLQPQHF